These T cell receptor beta chains were read from a single sample in a study of cytomegalovirus exposure and HLA in healthy donors. TCRdb's table, derived via immunoSEQ multiplex PCR, lists solely in-frame clones and lacks some. The sample has about 120,000 clones; around 77% are singletons. Sequencing used PBMCs. The receptors shown here come from a man aged 45-60 years in good health and CMV-seropositive. CDR3s include the opening cysteine and the closing phenylalanine or tryptophan. A D gene is named only where the DNA matches it firmly. Size is omitted from some rows. Given values are once, few, many or a class for expanded clones.

TRBV6-5	TRBJ2-7	-	TRBD1	TGTGCCAGCGGGGGGACAGGGACTCGGGCCGAGCAGTACTTC	CASGGTGTRAEQYF
TRBV6-1	TRBJ1-6	few	-	TGTGCCAGCAGTGACAGGGAAAATTCACCCCTCCACTTT	CASSDRENSPLHF
TRBV28	TRBJ2-7	-	-	TGTGCCAGCAGTCTCAACGGGGACTCCACTATCTACGAGCAGTACTTC	CASSLNGDSTIYEQYF
TRBV9	TRBJ1-1	-	-	TGTGCCAGCAGCTACGACTTCGGCGGGGTTGAAGCTTTCTTT	CASSYDFGGVEAFF
TRBV2	TRBJ1-5	once	TRBD1	TGTGCCAGCAGCGGGACAGGGAATCAGCCCCAGCATTTT	CASSGTGNQPQHF
TRBV27	TRBJ2-7	-	-	TGTGCCAGCAGTTTACCAGGGGTCCACCTCTACGAGCAGTACTTC	CASSLPGVHLYEQYF
TRBV27	TRBJ1-2	few	TRBD1	TGTGCCAGCAGACCAGACCCGGGACAGGGGGGTGACTATGGCTACACCTTC	CASRPDPGQGGDYGYTF
TRBV6-5	TRBJ2-7	-	TRBD2	TGTGCCAGCGTACCGTCGGGACTAGCAACAGACGAGCAGTACTTC	CASVPSGLATDEQYF
TRBV11-2	TRBJ2-7	-	-	TGTGCCAGCAGCTTAGATGGGGGGTGGGGAGCTCGCTACGAGCAGTACTTC	CASSLDGGWGARYEQYF
TRBV5-1	TRBJ1-3	-	-	TGCGCCAGCAGCCCCCGGCCCGGGGACTCTGGAAACACCATATATTTT	CASSPRPGDSGNTIYF
TRBV11-3	TRBJ2-2	-	TRBD2	TGTGCCAGCAGCCCGCGCCAGCGGGGGCAGAACACCGGGGAGCTGTTTTTT	CASSPRQRGQNTGELFF
TRBV29-1	TRBJ1-1	-	-	TGCAGCGTTAACAGTCAGGACACTGAAGCTTTCTTT	CSVNSQDTEAFF
TRBV5-5	TRBJ2-7	-	TRBD1	TGTGCCAGCAGCGATCCCGGACAGGACCCCTACGAGCAGTACTTC	CASSDPGQDPYEQYF
TRBV4-1	TRBJ1-1	-	TRBD1	TGCGCCAGCAGCCAAGAAGAACAGGGGCGAACTGAAGCTTTCTTT	CASSQEEQGRTEAFF
TRBV27	TRBJ2-7	-	-	TGTGCCAGCAGTTCCCCCGCGAAGGGGGCGGGGGAGCAGTACTTC	CASSSPAKGAGEQYF
TRBV19	TRBJ1-1	-	TRBD1	TGTGCCAGTAGTACCTGGGACAGGGACACTGAAGCTTTCTTT	CASSTWDRDTEAFF